This TCR delta chain is drawn from a study of gamma delta lymphoproliferative disorders and STAT genes (dated by TCRdb to 2017 to 2018). Describing the broader study: The LymphoTrack Dx TCRG Assay was used to prepare gamma-chain libraries from at least 50 ng of genomic DNA. Because no corresponding Invivoscribe delta assay was available, delta-chain libraries were prepared according to the standard operating procedure of the EuroClonality-NGS working group. The study profiled TCR gamma and delta CDR3 repertoires by deep sequencing in Tgammadelta lymphoproliferative disease patients and healthy controls, within a larger immunophenotypic and STAT-mutation study. To confirm results, a couple of gamma-chain samples and every delta-chain sample were sequenced twice. Overall study outcomes, separate from this receptor: In whole-repertoire clustering, patient gamma repertoires grouped separately from healthy controls, whereas delta repertoires showed no separation between groups. According to the authors, NGS specificity may be reduced at low frequencies, so whether leukemic clones are public or private needs confirmation. Almost every major gamma and delta clonotype found in patients was public, meaning shared with at least one healthy donor, with just a couple of gamma clonotypes being private to disease. Control T cells likely spanned varied maturation stages, while leukemic cells were skewed toward terminal effectors, potentially limiting patient-control comparisons.

For TCR sequencing, genomic DNA was taken from peripheral blood mononuclear cells isolated from both patients and controls. As controls, 23 healthy adult blood donors (median age about 64 years; 12 males and roughly 11 females) were included and were matched to patients for age and sex. Including cysteine and phenylalanine, the CDR3 has 16 amino acids. The retained sequence is limited to the CDR3, 48 bases, with the frame set at the first base. CDR1 and CDR2, per the germline V gene (reference sequence), are TVYSNPD and GDNSRS. Germline trimming amounts to 4 bases on V and 1 base on J, with 9 as the count of junction bases outside the gene matches. In both library preparation methods, multiplex PCR was run with primers aimed at the conserved V and J regions of the TCR genes. Purified and pooled amplicons were sequenced on an Illumina MiSeq platform. Turning to the authors' computational methods: MiXCR performed V(D)J alignment, clonotype assembly and translation, and VDJtools was used for functionality assessment and CDR3 repertoire analyses. The IMGT definition of CDR3 was applied, and only productive sequences using functional genes were analyzed, with ORF genes and pseudogenes left out. A custom Python script was used to look across all patients and controls for identical amino acid CDR3s belonging to major clonotypes, meaning those with a frequency of >=5%. A one-sided non-parametric Wilcoxon test was used to compare clonotype frequencies between patients and controls. TCRdb called clones from the public reads with CATT, and repeated DNA sequences were later combined into one row. TCRdb, not the authors, supplied the V and J calls. The sample yields under 5,000 delta-chain clones; approximately 1% were counted once. The ten largest clones capture roughly 21% of the sample.

This clone was seen a handful of times. Its recognized antigen is unknown. Since a far larger clone is one base different, this is likely a read error. The identical CDR3 is also encoded by other nucleotide sequences in the sample. The sample comprised blood. The receptor was isolated from a human donor in good health. The chain employs TRDV3 and TRDJ1; 13 central bases correspond to TRDD3. CDR3 sequence: CAWVTYWGIRTDKLIF. The sequenced DNA is TGTGCCTGGGTTACTTACTGGGGGATACGCACCGATAAACTCATCTTT.